Reported below is one T cell receptor beta chain. It lacks a known antigen. The sample holds no much larger clone one base away, and base qualities are not on file. Receptors were amplified or captured by the immunoSEQ multiplex PCR assay. What TCRdb holds here is the immuneACCESS table cut down to in-frame rearrangements. Part of the clones is not present; checked against another copy, under half of the missing clones reflect an unresolved V gene, and the others are unexplained. Recorded for this sample are under 95,000 clones; 91% of them occurred a single time. The ten top clones hold about 0.36% of the sample. These data are taken from a study of technical replicates of blood from several donors (dated by TCRdb to 2015 to 2018). Per the germline V gene (reference sequence), SGHKS is the CDR1 and YYEKEE is the CDR2. The V and J ends are trimmed by 4 bases and 0 bases, leaving 14 bases between them. Measured from the cysteine to the phenylalanine, the CDR3 is 15 residues long. Of the read, only the CDR3 DNA is kept; its 45 bases are in frame from base 1.

The sequence links TRBV5-5 to TRBJ2-7; the D region possibly corresponds to TRBD2 (5 bases align). The sequence came from a human donor in good health. Some clones in this sample may be carry-over from other donors' samples. Sequencing used T cells isolated from PBMCs. In nucleotide form, the sequence is TGTGCCAGCAGCCTCGGACTCCTCAGCTCCTACGAGCAGTACTTC. Its product reads: CASSLGLLSSYEQYF.